This T cell receptor (beta chain) was observed in a study of vaccination effects on CD4 cells after COVID-19. The repertoire was sequenced with immunoSEQ multiplex PCR; TCRdb's copy has only in-frame clones and lacks some. Of about 24,000 clones listed, about two thirds are singletons. From germline, CDR1 is SSHAT and CDR2 FNYEAQ (reference sequence). CDR3 size: 16 residues. J gave up 5 bases and V 2 bases, and 8 bases lay outside the gene matches. In the ViraFEST assay, antigen-specific CD4+ clonotypes were identified by expansion after peptide-pool stimulation. The authors isolated CD4+ T cells after about 10 days of culture. Nucleocapsid antibodies stayed negative before and after vaccination, showing no earlier SARS-CoV-2 infection. Of note for this clone: Its antigen is unidentified.

Whole-study results and caveats: Late post-vaccination, clones induced by infection and those induced by vaccine underwent marked clonal contraction.

Sequencing was performed on CD4+ T cells from PBMCs cultured with SARS-CoV-2 spike peptides, taken before COVID-19 vaccination. This TCR derives from a human donor who received a COVID-19 vaccine. V gene TRBV7-7 combines with J gene TRBJ2-5, with 10 positions matching TRBD2. The CDR3 spells CASSLKEAGGHETQYF. The CDR3 coding sequence is TGTGCCAGCAGCTTAAAAGAAGCGGGGGGGCACGAGACCCAGTACTTC.